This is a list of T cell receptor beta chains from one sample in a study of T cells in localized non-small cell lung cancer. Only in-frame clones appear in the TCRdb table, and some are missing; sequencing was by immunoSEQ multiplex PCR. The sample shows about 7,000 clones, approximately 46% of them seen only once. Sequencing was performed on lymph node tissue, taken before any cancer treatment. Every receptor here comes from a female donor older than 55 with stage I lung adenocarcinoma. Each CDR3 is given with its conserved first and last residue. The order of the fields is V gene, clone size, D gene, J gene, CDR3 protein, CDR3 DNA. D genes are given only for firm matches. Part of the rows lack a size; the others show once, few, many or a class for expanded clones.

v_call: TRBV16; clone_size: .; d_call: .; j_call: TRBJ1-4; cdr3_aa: CASSPEWGNGEKLFF; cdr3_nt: TGTGCCAGCAGCCCAGAGTGGGGGAATGGGGAAAAACTGTTTTTT
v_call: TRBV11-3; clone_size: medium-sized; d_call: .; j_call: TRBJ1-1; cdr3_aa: CASSLRQTANTEAFF; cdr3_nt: TGTGCCAGCAGCTTGCGCCAGACGGCCAACACTGAAGCTTTCTTT
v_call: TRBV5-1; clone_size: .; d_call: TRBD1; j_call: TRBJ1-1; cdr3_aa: CASISGQGNTEAFF; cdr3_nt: TGCGCCAGCATCTCGGGACAGGGGAACACTGAAGCTTTCTTT
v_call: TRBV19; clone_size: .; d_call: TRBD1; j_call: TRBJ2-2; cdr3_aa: CASSTRTGRTGELFF; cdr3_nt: TGTGCCAGTAGTACGAGGACAGGGCGGACCGGGGAGCTGTTTTTT
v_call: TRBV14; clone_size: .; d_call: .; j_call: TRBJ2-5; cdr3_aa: CASSQDPEETQYF; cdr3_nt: TGTGCCAGCAGCCAAGATCCTGAAGAGACCCAGTACTTC
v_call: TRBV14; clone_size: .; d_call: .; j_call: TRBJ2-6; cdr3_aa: CASSQDKKVTGANVLTF; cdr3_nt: TGTGCCAGCAGCCAAGATAAAAAGGTTACTGGGGCCAACGTCCTGACTTTC
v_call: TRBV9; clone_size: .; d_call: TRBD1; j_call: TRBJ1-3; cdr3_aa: CASSAGTGGNTIYF; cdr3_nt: TGTGCCAGCAGCGCCGGGACAGGGGGTAACACCATATATTTT
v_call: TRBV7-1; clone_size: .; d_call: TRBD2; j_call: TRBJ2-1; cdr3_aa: CASSLGASGSEQFF; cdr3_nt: TGTGCCAGCAGCCTCGGGGCTAGCGGTAGTGAGCAGTTCTTC
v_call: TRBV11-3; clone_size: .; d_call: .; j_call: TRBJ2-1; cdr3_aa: CASSRRPDYNEQFF; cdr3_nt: TGTGCCAGCAGCCGTCGACCTGACTACAATGAGCAGTTCTTC
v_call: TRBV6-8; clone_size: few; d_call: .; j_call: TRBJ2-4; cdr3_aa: CASRSRTAATKNIQYF; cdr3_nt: TGTGCCAGCAGATCCCGGACCGCCGCTACCAAAAACATTCAGTACTTC
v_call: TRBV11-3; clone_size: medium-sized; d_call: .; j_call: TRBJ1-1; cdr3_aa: CASSLDPGPNTEAFF; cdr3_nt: TGTGCCAGCAGCTTAGATCCTGGCCCGAACACTGAAGCTTTCTTT
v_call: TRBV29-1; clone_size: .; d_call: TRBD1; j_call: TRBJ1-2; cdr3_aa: CSVGPTGGGYGYTF; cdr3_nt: TGCAGCGTAGGCCCCACAGGGGGCGGGTATGGCTACACCTTC
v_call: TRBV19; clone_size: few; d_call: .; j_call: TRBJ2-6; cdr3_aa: CASSYSGANVLTF; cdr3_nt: TGTGCCAGTAGCTACTCTGGGGCCAACGTCCTGACTTTC
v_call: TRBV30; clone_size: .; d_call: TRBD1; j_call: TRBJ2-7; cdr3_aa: CAWSTRGQGMGHEQYF; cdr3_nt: TGTGCCTGGAGTACTCGGGGACAGGGGATGGGTCACGAGCAGTACTTC
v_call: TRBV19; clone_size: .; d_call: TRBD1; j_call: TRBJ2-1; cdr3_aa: CASSIDHWTGLGNEQFF; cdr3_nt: TGTGCCAGTAGTATAGATCACTGGACAGGGCTAGGAAATGAGCAGTTCTTC
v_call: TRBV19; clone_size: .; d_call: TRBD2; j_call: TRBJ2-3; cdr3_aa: CASSSLAGGTDTQYF; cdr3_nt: TGTGCCAGTAGTTCCCTAGCGGGGGGCACAGATACGCAGTATTTT
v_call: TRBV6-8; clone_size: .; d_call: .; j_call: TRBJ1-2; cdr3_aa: CASRPAGHPAGDTF; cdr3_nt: TGTGCCAGCCGACCCGCGGGACATCCCGCCGGGGACACCTTC
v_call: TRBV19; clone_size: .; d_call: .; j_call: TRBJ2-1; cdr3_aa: CASSPRIWGSSYNEQFF; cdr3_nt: TGTGCCAGTAGCCCCCGCATATGGGGGAGCTCCTACAATGAGCAGTTCTTC
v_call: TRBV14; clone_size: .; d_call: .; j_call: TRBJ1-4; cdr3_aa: CASSQDIGARNEKLFF; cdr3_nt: TGTGCCAGCAGCCAAGATATAGGGGCCCGAAATGAAAAACTGTTTTTT
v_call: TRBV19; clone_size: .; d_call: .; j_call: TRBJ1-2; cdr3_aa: CASSIGTGSFYGYTF; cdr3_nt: TGTGCCAGTAGTATAGGAACAGGGAGTTTCTATGGCTACACCTTC
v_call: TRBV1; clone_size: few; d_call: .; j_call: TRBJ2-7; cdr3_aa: CASSHTGLAGGPSEQYF; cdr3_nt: TGCGCCAGCAGCCACACAGGTCTAGCGGGGGGGCCCAGCGAGCAGTACTTC
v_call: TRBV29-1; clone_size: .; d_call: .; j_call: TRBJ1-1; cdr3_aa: CSVDDSRTAGLNTEAFF; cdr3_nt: TGCAGCGTTGACGATTCGAGGACAGCTGGACTGAACACTGAAGCTTTCTTT
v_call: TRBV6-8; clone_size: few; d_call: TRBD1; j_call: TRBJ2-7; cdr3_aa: CASSPPGTGVGQDKQYF; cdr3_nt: TGTGCCAGCAGCCCCCCCGGGACAGGGGTGGGACAGGACAAGCAGTACTTC
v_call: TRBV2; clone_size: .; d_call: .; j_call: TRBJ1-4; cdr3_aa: CASRDGTPSNEKLFF; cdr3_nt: TGTGCCAGCAGGGACGGGACGCCCAGTAATGAAAAACTGTTTTTT
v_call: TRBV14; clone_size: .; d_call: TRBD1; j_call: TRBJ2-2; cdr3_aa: CASSHRQGGTGELFF; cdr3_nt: TGTGCCAGCAGCCATAGACAGGGTGGAACCGGGGAGCTGTTTTTT
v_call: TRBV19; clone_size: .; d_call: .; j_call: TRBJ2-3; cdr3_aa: CASTETSSTDTQYF; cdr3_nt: TGTGCCAGTACGGAAACCTCTAGCACAGATACGCAGTATTTT